A few counts support the clone carrying this T cell receptor (beta chain). Then a second PCR, running about 6 to 12 cycles, was carried out with a sample-barcoded 5' primer and a J-beta primer mix. Every cDNA molecule carried a tag from a template-switch adaptor bearing 12 random nucleotides. TCRdb re-derived calls from the 5' RACE reads in MiXCR, one entry per CDR3 protein. The data hold 550,000 to 750,000 distinct CDR3 sequences, with 20% to 25% observed a single time. The data are from a study of blood T cells in healthy people across ages. The CDR3 runs 13 residues. Germline trimming cut 6 bases from V and 4 bases from J; bases unmatched to any gene: 4.

V and J are TRBV12-3 or TRBV12-4 and TRBJ2-7, with 9 positions matching TRBD1. Sequencing was performed on blood. The TCR originated in a man in his 70s in good health. The CDR3, as DNA: TGTGCCAGCAGGAGACAGGGGGTTTACGAGCAGTACTTC. Residues: CASRRQGVYEQYF.